This is a list of T cell receptor beta chains from one sample in a study of yellow fever vaccine responses in identical twins. Via MiXCR, TCRdb re-called the RT-PCR reads, giving one row per CDR3 protein. Of around 5,800 distinct CDR3 sequences in the sample, just over 65% were seen once. The material sequenced was T cells from blood (PBMCs), unsorted or a sorted subset (not recorded which), taken before or after yellow fever vaccination (not recorded which). Receptors were obtained from a woman aged 18-35 years who received the yellow fever vaccine. The CDR3 runs from the conserved cysteine through the conserved F or W. The order of the fields is CDR3 protein, CDR3 DNA, D gene, clone size, J gene, V gene. D genes are given only for firm matches. Only part of the rows carry a size: once, few, many, or a class if the clone is expanded.

CASSSPQFF | TGTGCCAGCAGTTCCCCTCAGTTCTTC | NA | NA | TRBJ2-1 | TRBV6-2/TRBV6-3
CASSSSRGGARETQYF | TGTGCCAGCAGCTCCTCCCGCGGGGGGGCCAGAGAGACCCAGTACTTC | TRBD2 | NA | TRBJ2-5 | TRBV11-2
CASSETSGRWNEQFF | TGTGCCAGCAGTGAGACTAGCGGGAGGTGGAATGAGCAGTTCTTC | TRBD2 | NA | TRBJ2-1 | TRBV2
CASSSLAGPAYEQYF | TGTGCCAGCAGCTCCCTAGCGGGGCCAGCCTACGAGCAGTACTTC | TRBD2 | NA | TRBJ2-7 | TRBV11-1
CASSSPISGFVYEQYF | TGTGCCAGCAGTTCACCGATTAGTGGATTTGTCTACGAGCAGTACTTC | NA | few | TRBJ2-7 | TRBV28
CAHRGQGTFGEQFF | TGTGCCCATCGAGGACAGGGAACGTTCGGTGAGCAGTTCTTC | TRBD1 | NA | TRBJ2-1 | TRBV30
CASSLLTAYEQYF | TGTGCCAGCAGCTTACTCACAGCCTACGAGCAGTACTTC | NA | NA | TRBJ2-7 | TRBV11-2
CASSIGPSGSVGNEQFF | TGTGCCAGTAGTATAGGGCCTAGCGGGAGTGTGGGAAATGAGCAGTTCTTC | TRBD2 | once | TRBJ2-1 | TRBV19
CSARDSGREFEQYF | TGCAGTGCTAGAGACAGCGGGAGGGAGTTCGAGCAGTACTTC | TRBD2 | NA | TRBJ2-7 | TRBV20-1
CASNRGRDRGRNEQFF | TGTGCCAGCAACCGGGGGAGGGACAGGGGGCGAAATGAGCAGTTCTTC | TRBD1 | NA | TRBJ2-1 | TRBV6-1
CSVDIGTSSYEQYF | TGCAGCGTTGATATCGGGACTAGTAGCTACGAGCAGTACTTC | TRBD2 | NA | TRBJ2-7 | TRBV29-1
CASSLPSYEQYF | TGTGCCAGCAGCCTTCCCTCCTACGAGCAGTACTTC | NA | once | TRBJ2-7 | TRBV3-1
CSVEVGGSKNIQYF | TGCAGCGTTGAAGTCGGCGGGAGCAAAAACATTCAGTACTTC | TRBD2 | NA | TRBJ2-4 | TRBV29-1
CASSLAIRGSTDTQYF | TGTGCCAGCAGCTTAGCGATACGGGGGTCCACAGATACGCAGTATTTT | NA | NA | TRBJ2-3 | TRBV7-2
CSVAGGRAYEQYF | TGCAGCGTTGCGGGCGGGAGGGCCTACGAGCAGTACTTC | TRBD2 | NA | TRBJ2-7 | TRBV29-1
CASSLVLANEQFF | TGTGCCAGCAGTTTAGTACTAGCGAATGAGCAGTTCTTC | TRBD2 | NA | TRBJ2-1 | TRBV12-3/TRBV12-4
CASSEEVRRNTEAFF | TGTGCCAGCAGTGAAGAGGTGCGTAGGAACACTGAAGCTTTCTTT | NA | NA | TRBJ1-1 | TRBV2
CASTRDRTYEQYF | TGTGCCAGCACCCGGGACAGGACCTACGAGCAGTACTTC | TRBD1 | NA | TRBJ2-7 | TRBV5-5
CASTKDGTPRNYGYTF | TGTGCCAGCACTAAAGACGGGACGCCCCGGAACTATGGCTACACCTTC | NA | NA | TRBJ1-2 | TRBV2
CASSQVNRNTGELFF | TGCGCCAGCAGCCAAGTTAACAGAAACACCGGGGAGCTGTTTTTT | NA | few | TRBJ2-2 | TRBV4-3